The 29 T cell receptor beta chains presented below share a single source sample, sequenced in a study of T cell changes during pregnancy in multiple sclerosis. Sequenced by immunoSEQ multiplex PCR; TCRdb stores in-frame clones only, minus some. The repertoire consists of around 30,000 clones, with roughly 90% occurring once and the leading ten covering roughly 3.5%. The source material was CD8+ T cells from peripheral blood mononuclear cells, sampled in the third trimester of pregnancy. The receptors originated from a female donor with multiple sclerosis, enrolled in a pregnancy study.

In DNA form, the CDR3 reads TGTGCCAGCAGTTTTGGGGGGGGGCTCAATGAGCAGTTCTTC. Translating gives CASSFGGGLNEQFF. The chain employs TRBV5-5 and TRBJ2-1; maybe TRBD2 (7 bases). Germline assignment: CDR1 SGHKS and CDR2 YYEKEE (reference sequence). Between the trimmed V and J ends, which lost 5 bases and 6 bases, there was a span of 15 bases. CDR3 length equals 14 residues.

Notes on this clone: The sample carries other DNA sequences with the same CDR3. The rearrangement links TRBV9 to TRBJ2-3; D might be TRBD2 (5 bases). The V and J ends lost 1 base and 0 bases respectively, with 9 bases between them. This CDR3 region has 15 residues. Germline V gene lookup returns CDR1 SGDLS and CDR2 YYNGEE. The CDR3 spells CASSVSGGSTDTQYF. In nucleotides, the CDR3 is TGTGCCAGCAGCGTAAGTGGCGGGAGCACAGATACGCAGTATTTT.

V usage is TRBV11-2 and J usage is TRBJ2-5, with D uncertain. The germline V and J ends were trimmed by 0 bases and 1 base, with 9 bases remaining between them. There are 15 residues in the CDR3. The germline V gene encodes CDR1 SGHAT and CDR2 FQNNGV. This CDR3 reads CASSLEAWPQETQYF. DNA for the CDR3: TGTGCCAGCAGCTTAGAGGCCTGGCCCCAAGAGACCCAGTACTTC.

CDR3 coding DNA: TGTGCCAGCTCACCACGGGCAGACGCGAACACTGAAGCTTTCTTT. Translating it yields CASSPRADANTEAFF. The rearrangement joins TRBV18 to TRBJ1-1; D not resolved. Germline V gives CDR1 KGHSH, CDR2 LQKENI. This CDR3 spans 15 amino acids. The V end lost 1 base, the J end lost 1 base, and 10 bases lay between the germline ends.

In this sample, this clone is medium-sized. The chain employs TRBV2 and TRBJ1-5, with 9 positions matching TRBD1. This CDR3 spans 11 amino acids. CDR1 SNHLY and CDR2 FYNNEI come from the germline V gene. Unmatched junction bases numbered 1, after V lost 3 bases and J lost 13 bases. As DNA, the CDR3 is TGTGCCAGCAGTGAGGACAGGGGACAGCATTTT. It yields the protein CASSEDRGQHF.

The chain combines TRBV28 with TRBJ2-6; TRBD2 might be the D (5 bases). V was pared by 2 bases and J by 2 bases, with 10 bases between. Germline CDR1 and CDR2: MDHEN and SYDVKM. This CDR3 is 16 amino acids long. The CDR3 here is CASSLRGSAGANVLTF. The CDR3 coding sequence is TGTGCCAGCAGTTTACGGGGTTCTGCTGGGGCCAACGTCCTGACTTTC. The full variable domain, its missing parts supplied by reference TRBV28 and TRBJ2-6, is DVKVTQSSRYLVKRTGEKVFLECVQDMDHENMFWYRQDPGLGLRLIYFSYDVKMKEKGDIPEGYSVSREKKERFSLILESASTNQTSMYLCASSLRGSAGANVLTFGAGSRLTVL.

The V gene is TRBV5-6, the J gene TRBJ2-1; 7 bases match TRBD1. Germline V gene lookup returns CDR1 SGHDT and CDR2 YYEEEE. This CDR3 contains 15 residues. With 4 bases clipped from V and 8 bases from J, the junction kept 12 bases outside the gene matches. CDR3 nucleotides: TGTGCCAGCAGCCCGGAGACAGGGCCCGGAGATGAGCAGTTCTTC. Encoded protein: CASSPETGPGDEQFF.

This clone came up once. The gene calls are TRBV4-1 and TRBJ2-1; 8 bases match TRBD2. There are 15 residues in the CDR3. Germline loops: CDR1 MGHRA, CDR2 YSYEKL. The junction had 3 bases not matched to a gene; V was cut back by 0 bases and J by 5 bases. CDR3 nucleotides: TGCGCCAGCAGCCAAGAGGGCGGGGGGAACAATGAGCAGTTCTTC. The encoded protein is CASSQEGGGNNEQFF.

The chain employs TRBV2 and TRBJ2-1; D might be TRBD2 (6 bases). V lost 1 base and J lost 4, with 14 bases in between. Looked up from germline, CDR1 is SNHLY and CDR2 is FYNNEI. The CDR3 loop spans 16 amino acids. CDR3 sequence: CASSEERAGSYNEQFF. The CDR3 DNA is TGTGCCAGCAGTGAAGAGAGGGCGGGGTCTTACAATGAGCAGTTCTTC.

The rearrangement joins TRBV27 to TRBJ1-1; D is possibly TRBD1 (5 bases). CDR3 length: 12 residues. Germline V gene sequence: CDR1 MNHEY, CDR2 SMNVEV (reference sequence). V dropped 6 bases and J dropped 5 bases, with 10 bases sitting between them. The DNA of the CDR3 is TGTGCCAGCAGGCAGGGTTGGACTGAAGCTTTCTTT. It is translated as CASRQGWTEAFF.

The rearrangement links TRBV29-1 to TRBJ1-1; 7 bases line up with TRBD1. Germline V gives CDR1 SQVTM, CDR2 ANQGSEA. The CDR3 loop spans 16 amino acids. The junction had 12 bases not matched to a gene; V was cut back by 4 bases and J by 1 base. CDR3 coding DNA: TGCAGCGTTGGAGGCATAGGGGGCGAGGGGAACACTGAAGCTTTCTTT. It is translated as CSVGGIGGEGNTEAFF.

This chain connects TRBV15 to TRBJ2-7, with 7 positions matching TRBD1. The CDR3 is 12 amino acids. CDR1 and CDR2 (germline): LNHNV, YYDKDF (reference sequence). After removal of 1 base from V and 8 bases from J, the junction contained 2 bases not matched to a gene. The CDR3 loop reads CATSRVGGQQYF. CDR3 nucleotide sequence: TGTGCCACCAGCAGAGTAGGGGGCCAGCAGTACTTC.

This clone was detected once. The chain uses TRBV6-6 and TRBJ1-1; D is possibly TRBD1 (6 bases). The germline V gene encodes CDR1 MNHNY and CDR2 SVGAGI (reference sequence). CDR3 length: 15 residues. The V end lost 0 bases, the J end lost 3 bases, and 11 bases lay between the germline ends. CDR3 nucleotide sequence: TGTGCCAGCAGTTACTCTACAGAGGGGGACACTGAAGCTTTCTTT. Amino acids: CASSYSTEGDTEAFF.

The V gene is TRBV6-4, the J gene TRBJ2-3; TRBD2 matches 7 bases. V was clipped by 8 bases and J by 4 bases; unmatched bases: 12. The CDR3 runs to 15 residues. The germline V gene encodes CDR1 MRHNA and CDR2 SNTAGT. DNA for the CDR3: TGTGCCAGCTCCCGGGAGGACTCTTCCCCAGATACGCAGTATTTT. This codes for CASSREDSSPDTQYF.

This rearrangement joins TRBV7-3 to TRBJ2-1; D ambiguous. With 3 bases removed from V and 0 bases from J, the gap between germline ends came to 6 bases. The CDR3 is 14 amino acids. Germline CDR1 and CDR2: SGHTA and FQGTGA. The CDR3 DNA is TGTGCCAGCAGCTTTAGTGACTCCTACAATGAGCAGTTCTTC. Its translation is CASSFSDSYNEQFF.

This rearrangement joins TRBV4-3 to TRBJ1-2; 7 bases agree with TRBD1. The junction had 6 bases not matched to a gene; V was cut back by 0 bases and J by 2 bases. This CDR3 is 16 amino acids long. Germline V gene data show CDR1 as LGHNA and CDR2 as YSLEER. CDR3 in DNA: TGCGCCAGCAGCCAAGAGCTTTGGACAGGAAACTATGGCTACACCTTC. Translated, it gives CASSQELWTGNYGYTF.

This rearrangement joins TRBV6-1 to TRBJ1-2, with D possibly TRBD1 on 6 matching bases. The CDR3 loop spans 12 amino acids. Trimming took 11 bases from V and 13 from J, leaving 23 bases between them. Germline CDR1 reads MNHNS; CDR2 reads SASEGT. The CDR3 DNA is TGTGCCGCGCGAGGGCAGGGGACGGGCGTCACCTTC. Translation gives CAARGQGTGVTF.

The chain recombines TRBV6-6 with TRBJ2-1; 8 bases match TRBD2. With 6 bases clipped from V and 2 bases from J, the junction kept 9 bases outside the gene matches. Germline CDR1 is MNHNY and CDR2 is SVGAGI (reference sequence). This CDR3 contains 16 residues. The CDR3 sequence is CASSFTAGAPYNEQFF. The CDR3 region has the DNA TGTGCCAGCAGCTTCACAGCGGGGGCCCCCTACAATGAGCAGTTCTTC.

V and J are TRBV16 and TRBJ2-1; no clear D gene. Germline values: CDR1 KGHSY, CDR2 FQNENV. This CDR3 is built from 16 residues. The V gene lost 0 bases and the J gene lost 3 bases, with 12 bases spanning the gap. CDR3 loop: CASSQSGQLFYNEQFF. The CDR3 bases are TGTGCCAGCAGCCAATCGGGCCAGTTGTTCTACAATGAGCAGTTCTTC.

V gene TRBV25-1 combines with J gene TRBJ1-2; D is unresolved. The CDR3 has 14 amino acids. V lost 1 base and J lost 4, with 10 bases in between. Germline V gene lookup returns CDR1 MGHDK and CDR2 SYGVNS. This CDR3 is CASSESPGIYGYTF. DNA of the CDR3: TGTGCCAGCAGTGAATCGCCAGGTATCTATGGCTACACCTTC.

This chain uses TRBV9 with TRBJ2-2, with D possibly matching TRBD1 (5 bases). V dropped 4 bases and J dropped 4 bases, with 20 bases sitting between them. The germline V gene has CDR1 SGDLS and CDR2 YYNGEE. The CDR3 spans 17 residues. CDR3: CASSPSGAGLGTGELFF. The CDR3 DNA reads as TGTGCCAGCAGCCCCAGTGGGGCCGGGCTTGGCACCGGGGAGCTGTTTTTT.

This chain uses TRBV7-9 with TRBJ2-7; 8 nucleotides line up with TRBD1. The CDR3 runs 13 residues. Germline CDR1 is SEHNR and CDR2 is FQNEAQ (reference sequence). V was clipped by 8 bases and J by 2 bases; unmatched bases: 5. CDR3 sequence: CASGRTGTYEQYF. CDR3 sequence (DNA): TGTGCCAGCGGGAGGACAGGGACCTACGAGCAGTACTTC.

The CDR3, as DNA: TGCAGCGTGGGGGACAGCTACAATCAGCCCCAGCATTTT. Translated: CSVGDSYNQPQHF. This chain joins TRBV29-1 and TRBJ1-5; 7 nucleotides line up with TRBD1. Germline V gene lookup returns CDR1 SQVTM and CDR2 ANQGSEA. This CDR3 region has 13 residues. Germline trimming cut 6 bases from V and 3 bases from J; bases unmatched to any gene: 5.

The CDR3 sequence is CSVPTGGDYGYTF. CDR3 bases: TGCAGCGTACCGACAGGGGGGGACTATGGCTACACCTTC. V and J are TRBV29-1 and TRBJ1-2; the match to TRBD1 covers 9 bases. CDR1 and CDR2 (germline): SQVTM, ANQGSEA. The CDR3 length is 13 residues. The trim removed 6 bases at V and 3 bases at J, leaving 5 bases unmatched. Combining the CDR3 with reference TRBV29-1 and TRBJ1-2 gives the whole variable domain SAVISQKPSRDICQRGTSLTIQCQVDSQVTMMFWYRQQPGQSLTLIATANQGSEATYESGFVIDKFPISRPNLTFSTLTVSNMSPEDSSIYLCSVPTGGDYGYTFGSGTRLTVV.

CDR3 in DNA: TGCGCCAGCGCGGCTAGCGGGGTTACCGGGGAGCTGTTTTTT. It is translated as CASAASGVTGELFF. V usage is TRBV4-1 and J usage is TRBJ2-2; 9 positions match TRBD2. The CDR3 contains 14 residues. Germline V gene lookup returns CDR1 MGHRA and CDR2 YSYEKL. The V gene end was trimmed by 8 bases and the J gene end by 5 bases; junction bases not matched to a gene: 6.

The CDR3 protein is CASDPTGTGGGEQYF. The CDR3 bases are TGTGCCAGCGACCCGACCGGGACAGGGGGCGGAGAGCAGTACTTC. The gene calls are TRBV9 and TRBJ2-7; 12 positions match TRBD1. The V gene's germline CDR1 is SGDLS and CDR2 YYNGEE. CDR3 size: 15 residues. V dropped 7 bases and J dropped 7; count of bases not matched to a gene: 12.

The chain links TRBV4-2 to TRBJ1-1; unclear D gene. There are 15 residues in the CDR3. Trimming cost V 0 bases and J 0 bases, with 8 bases left between them. Germline CDR1 is LGHNA and CDR2 is YNFKEQ. As DNA, the CDR3 is TGTGCCAGCAGCCAAGACAGGTTCATGAACACTGAAGCTTTCTTT. Protein: CASSQDRFMNTEAFF.

The chain has TRBV6-5 and TRBJ1-2; D is unclear. The CDR3 is 11 residues long. Germline V gene sequence: CDR1 MNHEY, CDR2 SVGAGI. Trimming took off 2 bases at V and 8 bases at J, with 6 bases between the two ends. This CDR3 is CASSYGLGYTF. In nucleotides, the CDR3 is TGTGCCAGCAGTTACGGGCTGGGCTACACCTTC.

The V call is TRBV6-4, the J call TRBJ2-3, with 11 positions matching TRBD2. Trimming took 4 bases from V and 9 from J; bases not matched to a gene: 3. Germline-derived CDR1 and CDR2 are MRHNA and SNTAGT. The CDR3 spans 13 residues. CDR3: CASSVLAGDTQYF. In DNA, the CDR3 is TGTGCCAGCAGTGTACTAGCGGGGGACACGCAGTATTTT.